This T cell receptor (beta chain) was sequenced in a study of shared clonotypes between healthy human individuals. Points from the study as a whole: Read depth was anticipated to influence clonotype sharing among donors.

Replicate PCRs from sorted subsets contained roughly 200 ng DNA, which is some 32,000 T cell genomes. Method: immunoSEQ multiplex PCR; TCRdb's copy keeps in-frame clones and lacks some. The table includes approximately 810,000 clones, 90% to 95% detected once. As defined, naive CD8 cells were CD45RO-negative and positively selected for CCR7, with terminally differentiated effector memory CD45RA+ cells excluded. As regards this clone: The target antigen is unknown.

Sequencing was done on a sample of naive CD8+ T cells sorted from blood. The sequence derives from a man younger than 45 in good health.

The CDR3 loop reads CASSLAPGTGAYEQYF. CDR3 in DNA: TGTGCCAGCAGCTTAGCCCCGGGGACAGGGGCCTACGAGCAGTACTTC. The V call is TRBV7-6, the J call TRBJ2-7, with 10 bases fitting TRBD1. This CDR3 is 16 amino acids long. V was clipped by 0 bases and J by 2 bases; unmatched bases: 4. Germline-derived CDR1 and CDR2 are SGHVS and FNYEAQ.